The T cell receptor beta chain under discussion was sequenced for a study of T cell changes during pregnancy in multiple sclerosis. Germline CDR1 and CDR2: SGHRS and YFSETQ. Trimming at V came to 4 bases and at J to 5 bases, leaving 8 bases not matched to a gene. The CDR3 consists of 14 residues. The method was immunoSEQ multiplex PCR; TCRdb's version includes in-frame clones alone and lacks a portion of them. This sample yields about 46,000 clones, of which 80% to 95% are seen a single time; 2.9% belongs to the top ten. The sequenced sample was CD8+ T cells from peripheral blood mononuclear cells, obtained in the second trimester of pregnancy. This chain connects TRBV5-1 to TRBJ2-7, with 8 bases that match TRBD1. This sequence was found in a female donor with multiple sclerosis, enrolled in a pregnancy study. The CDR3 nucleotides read TGCGCCAGCAGCCGTGAGACAGGGGAAAACGAGCAGTACTTC. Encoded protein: CASSRETGENEQYF.